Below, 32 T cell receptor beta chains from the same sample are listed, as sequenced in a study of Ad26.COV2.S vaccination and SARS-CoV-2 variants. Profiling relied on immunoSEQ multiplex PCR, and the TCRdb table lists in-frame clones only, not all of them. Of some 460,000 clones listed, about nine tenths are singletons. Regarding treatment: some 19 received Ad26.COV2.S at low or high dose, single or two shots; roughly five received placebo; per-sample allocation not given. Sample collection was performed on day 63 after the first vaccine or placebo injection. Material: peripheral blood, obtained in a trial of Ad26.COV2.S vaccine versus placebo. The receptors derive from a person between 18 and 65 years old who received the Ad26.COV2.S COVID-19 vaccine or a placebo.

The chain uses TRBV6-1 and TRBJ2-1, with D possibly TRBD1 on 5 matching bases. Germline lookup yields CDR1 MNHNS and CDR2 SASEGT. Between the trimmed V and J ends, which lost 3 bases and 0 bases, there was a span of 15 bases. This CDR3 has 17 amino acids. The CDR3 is CASSDPGRASSYNEQFF. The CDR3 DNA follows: TGTGCCAGCAGTGATCCCGGCAGGGCGAGCTCCTACAATGAGCAGTTCTTC.

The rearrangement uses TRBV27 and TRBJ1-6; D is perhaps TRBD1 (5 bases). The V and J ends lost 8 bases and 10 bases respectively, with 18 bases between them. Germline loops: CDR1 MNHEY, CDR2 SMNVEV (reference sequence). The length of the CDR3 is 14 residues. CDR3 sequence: CASGIGGGDSPLHF. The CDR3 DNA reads TGTGCCAGCGGGATCGGGGGGGGAGACTCACCCCTCCACTTT.

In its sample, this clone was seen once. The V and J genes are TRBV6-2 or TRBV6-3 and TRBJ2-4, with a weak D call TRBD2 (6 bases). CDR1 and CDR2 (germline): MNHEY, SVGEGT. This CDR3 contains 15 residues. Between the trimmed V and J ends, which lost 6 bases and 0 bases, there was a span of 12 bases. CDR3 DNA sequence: TGTGCCAGCAGCTGGGACTTCGTAGCCAAAAACATTCAGTACTTC. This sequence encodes CASSWDFVAKNIQYF.

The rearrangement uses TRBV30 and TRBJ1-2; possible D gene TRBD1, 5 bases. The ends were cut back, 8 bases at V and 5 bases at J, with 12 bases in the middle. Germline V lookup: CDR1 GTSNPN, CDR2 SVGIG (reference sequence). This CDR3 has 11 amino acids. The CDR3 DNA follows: TGTGCCCGCCGGGACTCATATGGCTACACCTTC. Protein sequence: CARRDSYGYTF.

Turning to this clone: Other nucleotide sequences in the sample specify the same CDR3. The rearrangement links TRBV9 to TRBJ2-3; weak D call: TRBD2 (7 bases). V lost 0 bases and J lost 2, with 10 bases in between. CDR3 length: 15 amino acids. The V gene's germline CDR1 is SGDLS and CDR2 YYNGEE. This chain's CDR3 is CASSVAGGLTDTQYF. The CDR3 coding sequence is TGTGCCAGCAGCGTAGCCGGGGGGCTCACAGATACGCAGTATTTT.

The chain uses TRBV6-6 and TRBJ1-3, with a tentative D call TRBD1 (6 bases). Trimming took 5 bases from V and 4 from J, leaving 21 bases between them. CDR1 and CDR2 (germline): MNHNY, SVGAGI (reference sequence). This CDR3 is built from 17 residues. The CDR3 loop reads CASSPYQGIPGGNTIYF. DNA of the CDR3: TGTGCCAGCAGTCCCTACCAGGGGATACCGGGGGGAAACACCATATATTTT.

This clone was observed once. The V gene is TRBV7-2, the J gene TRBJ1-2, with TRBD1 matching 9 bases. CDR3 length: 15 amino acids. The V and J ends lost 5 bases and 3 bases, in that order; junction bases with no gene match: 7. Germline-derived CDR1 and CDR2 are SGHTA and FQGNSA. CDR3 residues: CASSLRTGADYGYTF. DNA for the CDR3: TGTGCCAGCAGCCTTCGGACAGGGGCTGACTATGGCTACACCTTC.

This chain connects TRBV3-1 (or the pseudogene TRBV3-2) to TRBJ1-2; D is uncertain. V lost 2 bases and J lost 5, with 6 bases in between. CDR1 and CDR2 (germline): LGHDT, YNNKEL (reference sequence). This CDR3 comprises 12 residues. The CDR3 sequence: CASSQQRYGYTF. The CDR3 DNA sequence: TGTGCCAGCAGCCAACAGAGATATGGCTACACCTTC.

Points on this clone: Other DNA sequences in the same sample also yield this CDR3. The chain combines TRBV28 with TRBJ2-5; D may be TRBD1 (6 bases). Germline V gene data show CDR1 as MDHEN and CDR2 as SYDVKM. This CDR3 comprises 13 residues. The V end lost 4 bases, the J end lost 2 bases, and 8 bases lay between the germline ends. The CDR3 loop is CASSSGQQETQYF. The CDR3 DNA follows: TGTGCCAGCAGTTCAGGACAGCAAGAGACCCAGTACTTC.

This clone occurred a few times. CDR3 amino acids: CASSPSMDSPLHF. The CDR3 DNA is TGTGCCAGCAGCCCCAGCATGGATTCACCCCTCCACTTT. This sequence joins TRBV14 and TRBJ1-6; D is ambiguous. CDR1 and CDR2 (germline): SGHDN, FVKESK. V was trimmed by 4 bases and J by 8 bases, leaving 9 bases between them. This CDR3 comprises 13 residues.

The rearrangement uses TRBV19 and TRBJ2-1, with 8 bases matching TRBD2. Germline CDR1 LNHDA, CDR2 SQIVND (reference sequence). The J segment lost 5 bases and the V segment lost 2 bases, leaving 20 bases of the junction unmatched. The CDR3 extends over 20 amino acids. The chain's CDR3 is CASSISLPGFRSGSHNEQFF. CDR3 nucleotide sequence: TGTGCCAGTAGTATATCCCTTCCTGGGTTTCGGAGCGGGAGCCACAATGAGCAGTTCTTC.

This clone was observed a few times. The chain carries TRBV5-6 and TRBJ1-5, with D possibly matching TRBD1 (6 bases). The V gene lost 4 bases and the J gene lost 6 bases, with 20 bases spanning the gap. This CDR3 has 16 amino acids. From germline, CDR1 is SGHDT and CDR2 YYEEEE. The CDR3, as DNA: TGTGCCAGCAGCGATTGGGAGGGAGGGGGAGCTCAGCCCCAGCATTTT. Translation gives CASSDWEGGGAQPQHF. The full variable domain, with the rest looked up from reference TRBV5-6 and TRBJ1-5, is DAGVTQSPTHLIKTRGQQVTLRCSPKSGHDTVSWYQQALGQGPQFIFQYYEEEERQRGNFPDRFSGHQFPNYSSELNVNALLLGDSALYLCASSDWEGGGAQPQHFGDGTRLSIL.

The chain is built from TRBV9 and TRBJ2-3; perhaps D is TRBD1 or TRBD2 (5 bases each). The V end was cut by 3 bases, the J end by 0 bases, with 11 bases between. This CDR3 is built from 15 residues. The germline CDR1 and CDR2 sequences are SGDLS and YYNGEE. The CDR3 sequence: CASSGQGASTDTQYF. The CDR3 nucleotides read TGTGCCAGCAGCGGTCAGGGAGCTAGCACAGATACGCAGTATTTT.

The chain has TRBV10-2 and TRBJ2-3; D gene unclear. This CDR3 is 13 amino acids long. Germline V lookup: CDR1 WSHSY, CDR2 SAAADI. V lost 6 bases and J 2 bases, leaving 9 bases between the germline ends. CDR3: CASRERYTDTQYF. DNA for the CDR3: TGCGCCAGCAGGGAAAGGTACACAGATACGCAGTATTTT.

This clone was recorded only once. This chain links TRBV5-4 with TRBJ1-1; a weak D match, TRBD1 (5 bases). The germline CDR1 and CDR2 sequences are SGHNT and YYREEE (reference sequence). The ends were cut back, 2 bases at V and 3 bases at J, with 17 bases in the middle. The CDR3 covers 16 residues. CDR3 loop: CASSFRQSPGDTEAFF. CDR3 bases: TGTGCCAGCAGCTTTCGACAGTCTCCTGGGGACACTGAAGCTTTCTTT.

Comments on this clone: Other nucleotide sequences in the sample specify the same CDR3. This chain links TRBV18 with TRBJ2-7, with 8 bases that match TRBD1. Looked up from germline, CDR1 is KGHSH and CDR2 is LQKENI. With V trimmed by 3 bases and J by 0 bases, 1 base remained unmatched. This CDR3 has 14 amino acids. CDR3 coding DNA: TGTGCCAGCTCACCGGGACAGGCCTCCTACGAGCAGTACTTC. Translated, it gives CASSPGQASYEQYF.

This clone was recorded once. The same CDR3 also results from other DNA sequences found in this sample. CDR3 DNA: TGTGCCAGTAGTATAACAGGGAACTATGGCTACACCTTC. This translates into CASSITGNYGYTF. The gene calls are TRBV19 and TRBJ1-2; D might be TRBD1 (6 bases). The CDR3 is 13 amino acids. The germline V gene has CDR1 LNHDA and CDR2 SQIVND (reference sequence). Trimming pared 2 bases from V and 2 bases from J, leaving 6 bases between.

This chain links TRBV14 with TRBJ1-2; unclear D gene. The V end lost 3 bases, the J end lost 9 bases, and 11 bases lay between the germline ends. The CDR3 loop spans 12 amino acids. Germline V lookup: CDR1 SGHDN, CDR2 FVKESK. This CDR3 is CASSHGPASYTF. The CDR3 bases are TGTGCCAGCAGCCACGGGCCAGCTAGCTACACCTTC.

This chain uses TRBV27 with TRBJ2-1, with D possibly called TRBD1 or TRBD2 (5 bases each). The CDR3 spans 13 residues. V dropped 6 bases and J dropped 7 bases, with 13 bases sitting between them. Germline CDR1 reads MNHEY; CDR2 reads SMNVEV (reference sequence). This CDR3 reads CASSRGPRNEQFF. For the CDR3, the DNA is TGTGCCAGCAGCCGGGGCCCGAGGAATGAGCAGTTCTTC.

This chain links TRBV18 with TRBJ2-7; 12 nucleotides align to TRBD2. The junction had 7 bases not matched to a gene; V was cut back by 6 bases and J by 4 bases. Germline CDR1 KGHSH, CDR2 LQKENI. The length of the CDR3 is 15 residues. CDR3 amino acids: CASSPTSGSRYEQYF. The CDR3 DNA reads TGTGCCAGCTCCCCGACTAGCGGGAGTAGGTACGAGCAGTACTTC. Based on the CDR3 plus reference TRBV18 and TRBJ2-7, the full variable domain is NAGVMQNPRHLVRRRGQEARLRCSPMKGHSHVYWYRQLPEEGLKFMVYLQKENIIDESGMPKERFSAEFPKEGPSILRIQQVVRGDSAAYFCASSPTSGSRYEQYFGPGTRLTVT.

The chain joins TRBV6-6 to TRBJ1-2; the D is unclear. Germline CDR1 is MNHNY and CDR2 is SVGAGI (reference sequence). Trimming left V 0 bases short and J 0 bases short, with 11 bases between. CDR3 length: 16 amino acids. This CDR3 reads CASSYSPVSPNYGYTF. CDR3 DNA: TGTGCCAGCAGTTACTCCCCGGTCAGTCCTAACTATGGCTACACCTTC.

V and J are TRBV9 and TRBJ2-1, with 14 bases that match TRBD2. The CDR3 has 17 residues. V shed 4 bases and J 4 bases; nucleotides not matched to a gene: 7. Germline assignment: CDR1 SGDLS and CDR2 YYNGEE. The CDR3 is CASSPGLAGALYNEQFF. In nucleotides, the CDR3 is TGTGCCAGCAGCCCGGGACTAGCGGGGGCCCTATACAATGAGCAGTTCTTC.

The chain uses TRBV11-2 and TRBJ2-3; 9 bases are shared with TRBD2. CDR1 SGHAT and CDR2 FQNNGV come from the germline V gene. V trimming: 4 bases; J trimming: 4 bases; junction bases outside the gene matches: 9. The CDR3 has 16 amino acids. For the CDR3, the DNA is TGTGCCAGCAGCTCCTTAGCGGGAGAGGGACCAGATACGCAGTATTTT. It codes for CASSSLAGEGPDTQYF.

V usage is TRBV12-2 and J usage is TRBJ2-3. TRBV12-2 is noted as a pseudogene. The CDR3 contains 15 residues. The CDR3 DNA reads TGTGCAAGTCGCTTAGCAAGGAAGGGCACAGATACGCAGTATTTT. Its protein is CASRLARKGTDTQYF.

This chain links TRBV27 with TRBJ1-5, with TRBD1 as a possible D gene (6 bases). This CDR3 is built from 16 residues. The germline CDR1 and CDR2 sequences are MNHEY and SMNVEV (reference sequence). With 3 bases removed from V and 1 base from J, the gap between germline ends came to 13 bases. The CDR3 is CASSFSSGASNQPQHF. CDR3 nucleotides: TGTGCCAGCAGTTTTTCGTCAGGGGCCAGCAATCAGCCCCAGCATTTT.

The DNA of the CDR3 is TGCGCCAGCAGCCAAGACGGGACTAGCGGTAGCACAGATACGCAGTATTTT. Amino acid sequence: CASSQDGTSGSTDTQYF. The chain links TRBV4-1 to TRBJ2-3, with 11 bases fitting TRBD2. Germline CDR1 is MGHRA and CDR2 is YSYEKL. The CDR3 is 17 amino acids. V dropped 0 bases and J dropped 0; count of bases not matched to a gene: 2.

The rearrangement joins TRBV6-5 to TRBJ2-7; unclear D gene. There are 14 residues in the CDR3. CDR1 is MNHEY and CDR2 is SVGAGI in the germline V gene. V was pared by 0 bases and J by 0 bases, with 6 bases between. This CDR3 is CASSYSAASYEQYF. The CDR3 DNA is TGTGCCAGCAGTTACTCGGCAGCCTCCTACGAGCAGTACTTC.

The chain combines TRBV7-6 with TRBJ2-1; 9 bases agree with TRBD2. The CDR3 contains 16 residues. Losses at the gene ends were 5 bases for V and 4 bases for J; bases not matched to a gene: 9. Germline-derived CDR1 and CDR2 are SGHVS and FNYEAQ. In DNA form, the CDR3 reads TGTGCCAGCAGCCCTCGGACTAGCGAGACTTACAATGAGCAGTTCTTC. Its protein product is CASSPRTSETYNEQFF.

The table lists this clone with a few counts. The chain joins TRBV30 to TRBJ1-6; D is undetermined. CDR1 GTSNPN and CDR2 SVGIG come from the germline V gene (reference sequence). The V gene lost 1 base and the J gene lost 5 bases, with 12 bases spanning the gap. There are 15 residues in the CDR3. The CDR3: CAWSADPTHNSPLHF. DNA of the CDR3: TGTGCCTGGAGTGCGGATCCTACTCATAATTCACCCCTCCACTTT. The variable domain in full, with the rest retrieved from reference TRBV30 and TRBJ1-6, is SQTIHQWPATLVQPVGSPLSLECTVEGTSNPNLYWYRQAAGRGLQLLFYSVGIGQISSEVPQNLSASRPQDRQFILSSKKLLLSDSGFYLCAWSADPTHNSPLHFGNGTRLTVT.

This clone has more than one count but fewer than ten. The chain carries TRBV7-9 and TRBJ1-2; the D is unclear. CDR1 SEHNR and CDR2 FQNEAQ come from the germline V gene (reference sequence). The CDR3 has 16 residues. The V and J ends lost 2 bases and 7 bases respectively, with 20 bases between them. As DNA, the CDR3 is TGTGCCAGCAGCTTAAAGGCTAGCGGAGGGAGCGGTGGCTACACCTTC. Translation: CASSLKASGGSGGYTF.

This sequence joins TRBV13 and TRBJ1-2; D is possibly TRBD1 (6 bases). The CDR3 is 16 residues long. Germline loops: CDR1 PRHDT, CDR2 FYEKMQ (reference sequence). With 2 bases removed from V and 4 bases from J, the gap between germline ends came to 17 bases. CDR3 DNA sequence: TGTGCCAGCAGCTTATCTCTCCCAGGGGCGGGCTATGGCTACACCTTC. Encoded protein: CASSLSLPGAGYGYTF.

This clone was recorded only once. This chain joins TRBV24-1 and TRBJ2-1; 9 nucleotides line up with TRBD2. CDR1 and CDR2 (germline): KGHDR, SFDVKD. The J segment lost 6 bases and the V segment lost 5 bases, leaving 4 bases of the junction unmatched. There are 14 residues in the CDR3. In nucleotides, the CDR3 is TGTGCCACCAGTGGCCTGACTAGCGGCAATGAGCAGTTCTTC. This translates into CATSGLTSGNEQFF.